This T cell receptor (beta chain) was recorded in a study of tumor-infiltrating lymphocytes in primary liver carcinoma. Across the whole study: There were roughly 3.65 to 7.13 million productive TCRbeta reads per sample, a yield similar across tissue types.

Priming with a constant-region primer yielded TCR beta cDNA from about 540 ng total RNA. ARM-PCR, slightly modified, supplied the TCR beta libraries through three nested multiplex PCR rounds. Use of TRBV1-TRBV30 forward primers with a C-beta reverse primer characterized the first two PCR rounds, which lasted about 9 cycles each. TCRdb reprocessed the multiplex PCR reads via MiXCR and lists one record per CDR3 protein. The data contain about 22,000 distinct CDR3 sequences, over 75% of them singletons. Starting material for RNA and DNA co-extraction consisted of roughly 17-31 mg of unsorted bulk tissue. Every tumor specimen contained over 85% viable tumor cells. CDR1 is SGHAT, CDR2 FQDESV, per germline (reference sequence). This CDR3 has 15 residues. Study-level findings and limits: Top-250-clone fractions were significantly higher in tumors than in blood (p = 0.039).

Note on this clonotype: The antigen remains unidentified. A junction boundary mismatches the germline segment, possibly from a read error.

This clonotype was obtained from a woman younger than 45 with primary liver carcinoma and hepatitis B virus infection. Material for sequencing was liver tumor tissue from sampling region 2. Noted subset: tumor region T2, inferior pole. V gene TRBV11-1 combines with J gene TRBJ1-2, with TRBD1 matching over 7 bases. CDR3 coding DNA: TGTGCCGGCAGACCTTCGACAGGGACGTCCTATGGCTACACCTTC. It encodes CAGRPSTGTSYGYTF.